Below, one TCR beta chain is given with its context. Its antigen is currently unknown. A much larger clone sits a single nucleotide away, making a read error possible. The CDR3 ends on some other residue instead of the conserved phenylalanine or tryptophan, so this is likely a read error. This entry comes from a study of tumor-infiltrating lymphocytes in primary liver carcinoma. From roughly 0.45 ug total RNA, TCR beta cDNA was generated with a primer in the constant region. Construction of TCR beta libraries relied on three successive nested multiplex PCR rounds employing slightly modified ARM-PCR. TCRdb reprocessed the multiplex PCR reads via MiXCR and lists one record per CDR3 protein. Of 100,000 to 150,000 distinct CDR3 sequences in the sample, 64% were seen once. Taking 20-30 mg of unsorted bulk tissue, the authors co-extracted RNA and DNA. There were five separate regions sampled from each tumor.

Study-level findings and limits: The 250 largest clones made up significantly more of tumor than blood repertoires (p = 0.039).

This sequence was found in a woman aged 55-70 years with primary liver carcinoma and hepatitis B virus infection. The sequenced sample consisted of liver tumor tissue from sampling region 3. Subset given: tumor region T3, left-lateral pole.

This chain's CDR3 is CASRGGGSTYEQYL. CDR3 in DNA: TGTGCCAGCAGGGGGGGGGGGTCAACCTACGAGCAGTACTTA. This chain connects TRBV6-6 to TRBJ2-7; 7 positions agree with TRBD2. After removal of 6 bases from V and 2 bases from J, the junction contained 7 bases not matched to a gene. The CDR3 loop spans 14 amino acids. In germline, CDR1 is MNHNY, CDR2 SVGAGI (reference sequence).